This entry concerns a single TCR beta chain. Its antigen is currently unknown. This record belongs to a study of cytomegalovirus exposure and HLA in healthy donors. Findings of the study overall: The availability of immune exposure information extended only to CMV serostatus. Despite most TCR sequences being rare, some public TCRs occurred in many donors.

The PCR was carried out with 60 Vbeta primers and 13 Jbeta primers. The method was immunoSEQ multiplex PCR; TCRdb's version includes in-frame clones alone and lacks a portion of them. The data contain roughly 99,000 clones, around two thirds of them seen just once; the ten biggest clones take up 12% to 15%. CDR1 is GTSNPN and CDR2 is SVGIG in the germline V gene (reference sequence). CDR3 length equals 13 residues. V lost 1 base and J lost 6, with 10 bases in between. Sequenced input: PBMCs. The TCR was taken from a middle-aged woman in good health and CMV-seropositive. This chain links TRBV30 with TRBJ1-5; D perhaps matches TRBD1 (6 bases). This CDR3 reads CAWSAQGSQPQHF. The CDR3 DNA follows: TGTGCCTGGAGTGCCCAGGGGAGTCAGCCCCAGCATTTT.